Each of the 10 T cell receptor beta chains below was sequenced from the same sample in a study of identical twins. Via MiXCR, TCRdb re-called the 5' RACE reads, giving one row per CDR3 protein. The sample consists of hundreds of thousands of distinct CDR3 sequences, more than 9% of them appearing once. This sample also appeared in a second study, on yellow fever vaccine responses in identical twins.

Sequenced material: PBMCs. Receptor source: a young woman in good health.

The V and J genes are TRBV11-1 and TRBJ2-1, with TRBD1 matching 10 bases. Looked up from germline, CDR1 is SGHAT and CDR2 is FQDESV (reference sequence). This CDR3 has 18 amino acids. The V and J ends lost 4 bases and 1 base, in that order; junction bases with no gene match: 10. The CDR3 here is CASSSPGQGPVSYNEQFF. DNA for the CDR3: TGTGCCAGCAGCTCCCCGGGACAGGGGCCCGTTTCCTACAATGAGCAGTTCTTC.

The V gene is TRBV29-1, the J gene TRBJ2-7; D perhaps matches TRBD2 (5 bases). Deletions cut 4 bases from V and 4 bases from J, with 8 bases between. Per the germline V gene, CDR1 is SQVTM and CDR2 is ANQGSEA. The CDR3 spans 11 residues. CDR3 bases: TGCAGCGTTGGACGGGAATACGAGCAGTACTTC. Translating it yields CSVGREYEQYF.

The chain is built from TRBV15 and TRBJ1-4; no clear D. CDR3 length: 14 amino acids. The ends were cut back, 3 bases at V and 5 bases at J, with 10 bases in the middle. CDR1 is LNHNV, CDR2 YYDKDF, per germline (reference sequence). The CDR3 loop reads CATSSPRANEKLFF. The CDR3 DNA sequence: TGTGCCACCAGCAGCCCCCGGGCGAATGAAAAACTGTTTTTT.

This clonotype occurred many times. The chain links TRBV13 to TRBJ2-7; TRBD1 matches 7 bases. The V segment lost 6 bases and the J segment 2 bases; nucleotides outside the gene matches: 7. This CDR3 is built from 14 residues. Per the germline V gene, CDR1 is PRHDT and CDR2 is FYEKMQ (reference sequence). CDR3 bases: TGTGCCAGCAGTTTAAGACAGGGTGCCTACGAGCAGTACTTC. Its protein product is CASSLRQGAYEQYF.

This clonotype has more than one count but fewer than ten. Here the CDR3 DNA reads TGCGCCAGCAGTGAGTTGACAGGGTGGGCTTTCTTT. Translating it yields CASSELTGWAFF. The V call is TRBV10-2, the J call TRBJ1-1; 7 nucleotides match TRBD1. CDR1 is WSHSY, CDR2 SAAADI, per germline. Trimming removed 1 base from V and 11 bases from J; junction bases left unmatched: 4. This CDR3 has 12 residues.

V is TRBV6-5 and J is TRBJ2-7; perhaps TRBD2 as D (6 bases). The germline V and J ends were trimmed by 0 bases and 5 bases, with 14 bases remaining between them. This CDR3 is 15 amino acids long. Germline-derived CDR1 and CDR2 are MNHEY and SVGAGI. CDR3 region: CASSYSGSGRHEQYF. The DNA for the CDR3 is TGTGCCAGCAGTTACTCGGGCTCAGGGAGGCACGAGCAGTACTTC.

This clonotype was found a few times. The CDR3: CSVEDPGQGDNEQFF. CDR3 sequence (DNA): TGCAGCGTTGAAGATCCGGGGCAGGGAGACAATGAGCAGTTCTTC. The chain couples TRBV29-1 to TRBJ2-1; TRBD1 or TRBD2 may be the D gene (5 bases each). The CDR3 is 15 residues long. V gave up 0 bases and J gave up 5 bases, with 14 bases separating them. Germline CDR1 and CDR2: SQVTM and ANQGSEA.

The chain recombines TRBV2 with TRBJ1-1; 7 bases agree with TRBD1. The germline gives CDR1 SNHLY, CDR2 FYNNEI. The trim removed 3 bases at V and 3 bases at J, leaving 4 bases unmatched. CDR3 size: 14 residues. The CDR3 DNA reads as TGTGCCAGCAGTGACCGACAGGGCTACACTGAAGCTTTCTTT. Translated: CASSDRQGYTEAFF.

This clonotype was counted a few times. This rearrangement joins TRBV12-3 or TRBV12-4 to TRBJ1-4; possibly TRBD1 for D (6 bases). This CDR3 has 17 amino acids. V lost 2 bases and J lost 1, with 14 bases in between. CDR3 bases: TGTGCCAGCAGTTTATGGGGGGGCGGGGGAACTAATGAAAAACTGTTTTTT. Translation: CASSLWGGGGTNEKLFF.

This clonotype has at least ten counts. The chain combines TRBV12-3 or TRBV12-4 with TRBJ2-2, with TRBD1 matching over 9 bases. The CDR3 extends over 15 amino acids. Losses at the gene ends were 6 bases for V and 0 bases for J; bases not matched to a gene: 2. The CDR3 is CASRRTGANTGELFF. The CDR3 DNA sequence: TGTGCCAGCAGAAGGACAGGGGCGAACACCGGGGAGCTGTTTTTT.